The clone carrying this TCR beta chain was seen more than once but under ten times. The sample is drawn from a study of T-cell reconstitution after alpha-beta-depleted transplantation in children. TCRbeta library construction was performed incorporating unique molecular identifiers. MiXCR was run by TCRdb on the PCR reads, yielding one entry per CDR3 protein. The sample includes approximately 240,000 distinct CDR3 sequences, approximately 9.5% of them seen just once. Trimming took off 2 bases at V and 0 bases at J, with 8 bases between the two ends. Germline lookup yields CDR1 SNHLY and CDR2 FYNNEI. This CDR3 spans 14 amino acids.

The receptor comes from a human donor who donated a stem cell graft to a child with acute lymphoblastic leukemia. The input for sequencing was PBMCs from the stem cell graft donor, taken from the stem cell graft. This rearrangement joins TRBV2 to TRBJ2-7, with D tentatively TRBD1 (6 bases). The DNA of the CDR3 is TGTGCCAGCAGTGAACAGGGGAGCTCCTACGAGCAGTACTTC. Residues: CASSEQGSSYEQYF.